The 28 T cell receptor beta chains reported below all come from one sample, sequenced in a study of CD8 T cells in Susac syndrome. RNA in amounts of roughly 0.5 to 1 ug was reverse transcribed with random hexamers. TCRdb recomputed calls from the immunoSEQ multiplex PCR reads with MiXCR, one row per CDR3 protein. The sample shows approximately 210,000 distinct CDR3 sequences, 94% of them seen only once. Sequencing was performed on CD4+ T cells from PBMCs. The receptors stem from a human donor with Susac syndrome.

This clonotype was found once. CDR3 DNA: TGCGCCAGCAGCTTGACTTACCACGAGCAGTACTTC. Translating gives CASSLTYHEQYF. The chain employs TRBV5-1 and TRBJ2-7; D is unresolved. The CDR3 length is 12 residues. Trimming took off 1 base at V and 5 bases at J, with 7 bases between the two ends. Germline V CDR1 and CDR2: SGHRS, YFSETQ.

The V gene is TRBV29-1, the J gene TRBJ1-5; D might be TRBD1 (6 bases). Germline V gene lookup returns CDR1 SQVTM and CDR2 ANQGSEA. The V end was cut by 4 bases, the J end by 2 bases, with 9 bases between. This CDR3 is 13 amino acids long. This CDR3 reads CSVAGDGNQPQHF. Here the CDR3 DNA reads TGCAGCGTTGCAGGGGACGGCAATCAGCCCCAGCATTTT.

This clonotype appeared a single time. This chain connects TRBV6-5 to TRBJ2-5; TRBD2 matches 10 bases. CDR3 length: 15 residues. V shed 4 bases and J 5 bases; nucleotides not matched to a gene: 7. Germline loops: CDR1 MNHEY, CDR2 SVGAGI. The CDR3 protein is CASSLLAGIGETQYF. For the CDR3, the DNA is TGTGCCAGCAGTTTACTAGCGGGGATTGGTGAGACCCAGTACTTC.

This clonotype has just a few counts. The rearrangement links TRBV5-6 to TRBJ1-6, with D perhaps matching TRBD1 (5 bases). Germline V gene sequence: CDR1 SGHDT, CDR2 YYEEEE. Between the trimmed V and J ends, which lost 0 bases and 10 bases, there was a span of 8 bases. CDR3 length: 13 amino acids. The chain's CDR3 is CASSLGRDSPLHF. The CDR3 region has the DNA TGTGCCAGCAGCTTGGGCCGGGACTCACCCCTCCACTTT.

This chain uses TRBV27 with TRBJ2-3; possible D gene TRBD2, 6 bases. Germline CDR1 is MNHEY and CDR2 is SMNVEV (reference sequence). V shed 8 bases and J shed 4 bases, with 22 bases lying between them. The CDR3 contains 16 residues. The CDR3 sequence is CASSSARGRSPDTQYF. The DNA for the CDR3 is TGTGCCAGCTCTTCAGCCCGGGGGAGGTCCCCAGATACGCAGTATTTT.

The chain has TRBV14 and TRBJ2-5; D might be TRBD2 (6 bases). The CDR3 runs 13 residues. The V and J ends lost 5 bases and 7 bases respectively, with 14 bases between them. Per the germline V gene, CDR1 is SGHDN and CDR2 is FVKESK. The CDR3 nucleotides are TGTGCCAGCAGCTTATACGACGGGGGGACCCAGTACTTC. This sequence encodes CASSLYDGGTQYF.

J is TRBJ1-5 and V is TRBV30, with a possible D match to TRBD1 (5 bases). The CDR3 is 14 amino acids. Per the germline V gene, CDR1 is GTSNPN and CDR2 is SVGIG (reference sequence). The germline V and J ends were trimmed by 5 bases and 0 bases, with 11 bases remaining between them. The CDR3 region has the DNA TGTGCCTGGCGGGAGGGGAGTAGCAATCAGCCCCAGCATTTT. Its protein product is CAWREGSSNQPQHF.

The chain couples TRBV5-6 to TRBJ2-1; TRBD1 or TRBD2 may be the D gene (5 bases each). The germline V gene encodes CDR1 SGHDT and CDR2 YYEEEE. The CDR3 has 13 residues. Trimming removed 5 bases from V and 4 bases from J, with 10 bases in between. CDR3 in amino acids: CASSFGAYNEQFF. CDR3 bases: TGTGCCAGCAGTTTCGGGGCATACAATGAGCAGTTCTTC. Looking up the rest from reference TRBV5-6 and TRBJ2-1 gives the full variable domain: DAGVTQSPTHLIKTRGQQVTLRCSPKSGHDTVSWYQQALGQGPQFIFQYYEEEERQRGNFPDRFSGHQFPNYSSELNVNALLLGDSALYLCASSFGAYNEQFFGPGTRLTVL.

The chain joins TRBV18 to TRBJ2-3, with D uncertain. CDR1 KGHSH and CDR2 LQKENI come from the germline V gene. The CDR3 length is 16 residues. Trimming took 6 bases from V and 1 from J, leaving 17 bases between them. DNA of the CDR3: TGTGCCAGCTCCGCCAGACCAAAGCCGGGCACAGATACGCAGTATTTT. It translates to CASSARPKPGTDTQYF.

V is TRBV3-1 and J is TRBJ1-1, with 7 bases identical to TRBD1. In germline, CDR1 is LGHDT, CDR2 YNNKEL (reference sequence). CDR3 size: 14 residues. V lost 5 bases to trimming and J lost 3 bases; unmatched junction nucleotides: 6. The DNA for the CDR3 is TGTGCCAGCAGCGTAACAGGGGAGGACACTGAAGCTTTCTTT. It codes for CASSVTGEDTEAFF. The full variable domain, its missing parts supplied by reference TRBV3-1 and TRBJ1-1, is DTAVSQTPKYLVTQMGNDKSIKCEQNLGHDTMYWYKQDSKKFLKIMFSYNNKELIINETVPNRFSPKSPDKAHLNLHINSLELGDSAVYFCASSVTGEDTEAFFGQGTRLTVV.

The chain recombines TRBV7-8 with TRBJ1-1, with unresolved D. Trimming pared 5 bases from V and 4 bases from J, leaving 14 bases between. This CDR3 contains 14 residues. Germline CDR1 is SGHVS and CDR2 is FQNEAQ. CDR3 amino acids: CASSKTSPATEAFF. CDR3 nucleotide sequence: TGTGCCAGCAGCAAAACTTCGCCCGCCACTGAAGCTTTCTTT. Complete variable domain (other parts from reference TRBV7-8 and TRBJ1-1): GAGVSQSPRYKVAKRGQDVALRCDPISGHVSLFWYQQALGQGPEFLTYFQNEAQLDKSGLPSDRFFAERPEGSVSTLKIQRTQQEDSAVYLCASSKTSPATEAFFGQGTRLTVV.

This chain joins TRBV5-6 and TRBJ1-4; possibly TRBD1 for D (5 bases). The V end lost 5 bases, the J end lost 4 bases, and 15 bases lay between the germline ends. The germline V gene encodes CDR1 SGHDT and CDR2 YYEEEE. The CDR3 length is 15 residues. Here the CDR3 reads CASSYAGRSNEKLFF. The CDR3 DNA reads as TGTGCCAGCAGTTATGCGGGACGCAGTAATGAAAAACTGTTTTTT.

The J gene is TRBJ1-6, the V gene TRBV20-1; D is uncertain. V dropped 0 bases and J dropped 0 bases, with 15 bases sitting between them. Germline V gives CDR1 DFQATT, CDR2 SNEGSKA (reference sequence). This CDR3 region has 18 residues. CDR3 residues: CSARDSRVGSSYNSPLHF. The CDR3 region has the DNA TGCAGTGCTAGAGATAGTCGGGTCGGGAGCTCCTATAATTCACCCCTCCACTTT.

V is TRBV19 and J is TRBJ1-5; TRBD1 aligns across 8 bases. After removal of 5 bases from V and 3 bases from J, the junction contained 12 bases not matched to a gene. Looked up from germline, CDR1 is LNHDA and CDR2 is SQIVND (reference sequence). The CDR3 is 17 amino acids. CDR3 loop: CASSLLDRDGYNQPQHF. The DNA of the CDR3 is TGTGCCAGTAGTCTCCTGGACAGGGATGGGTACAATCAGCCCCAGCATTTT.

V gene TRBV20-1 combines with J gene TRBJ2-5; TRBD1 agrees at 7 bases. Germline CDR1 is DFQATT and CDR2 is SNEGSKA (reference sequence). The CDR3 totals 13 residues. J lost 4 bases, V lost 4 bases, and 6 bases had no gene match. CDR3 sequence reads: CSATAAGGETQYF. In nucleotides, the CDR3 is TGCAGTGCTACCGCGGCAGGGGGAGAGACCCAGTACTTC.

The chain has TRBV6-2 or TRBV6-3 and TRBJ1-6, with 9 positions matching TRBD1. V was clipped by 0 bases and J by 7 bases; unmatched bases: 7. CDR1 is MNHEY and CDR2 is SVGEGT in the germline V gene. This CDR3 comprises 17 residues. This CDR3 reads CASSYSKGQGENSPLHF. CDR3 DNA sequence: TGTGCCAGCAGTTACTCGAAGGGACAGGGAGAGAATTCACCCCTCCACTTT.

The V and J genes are TRBV29-1 and TRBJ1-4; the D is unclear. Germline-derived CDR1 and CDR2 are SQVTM and ANQGSEA. This CDR3 spans 13 amino acids. Trimming cost V 7 bases and J 5 bases, with 14 bases left between them. CDR3 region: CSGYRGENEKLFF. CDR3 bases: TGCAGCGGATACCGCGGTGAGAATGAAAAACTGTTTTTT.

J is TRBJ1-2 and V is TRBV7-9; D unclear. Trimming shortened V by 1 base and J by 8 bases, and 5 bases separated the two germline ends. The CDR3 runs to 11 residues. Per germline, CDR1 SEHNR and CDR2 FQNEAQ (reference sequence). For the CDR3, the DNA is TGTGCCAGCAGCTTAGTTGCGGGCTACACCTTC. Protein sequence: CASSLVAGYTF.

This rearrangement joins TRBV24-1 to TRBJ2-6; D gene uncertain. The CDR3 has 15 amino acids. In germline, CDR1 is KGHDR, CDR2 SFDVKD. Trimming removed 4 bases from V and 0 bases from J, with 6 bases in between. The CDR3 nucleotides are TGTGCCACCAGTGACGAGCACTCTGGGGCCAACGTCCTGACTTTC. Protein: CATSDEHSGANVLTF.

This clonotype was detected once. This chain joins TRBV6-2 or TRBV6-3 and TRBJ2-5, with D tentatively TRBD1 or TRBD2 (5 bases each). Germline lookup yields CDR1 MNHEY and CDR2 SVGEGT. This CDR3 has 14 residues. V gave up 7 bases and J gave up 5 bases, with 17 bases separating them. The chain's CDR3 is CASTQGRGPETQYF. In DNA form, the CDR3 reads TGTGCCAGCACTCAAGGCCGGGGACCCGAGACCCAGTACTTC.

The chain has TRBV5-1 and TRBJ2-3, with TRBD2 identical over 13 bases. CDR3 length equals 18 residues. CDR1 SGHRS and CDR2 YFSETQ come from the germline V gene. J was trimmed by 0 bases and V by 3 bases; bases with no gene match: 7. CDR3 DNA sequence: TGCGCCAGCAGCTCGGGACTAGCGGGGAGTCCTAGCACAGATACGCAGTATTTT. Amino acids: CASSSGLAGSPSTDTQYF.

This rearrangement joins TRBV6-5 to TRBJ2-7; tentative D call: TRBD2 (6 bases). Per the germline V gene, CDR1 is MNHEY and CDR2 is SVGAGI. This CDR3 spans 15 amino acids. The V end was cut by 6 bases, the J end by 6 bases, with 21 bases between. DNA for the CDR3: TGTGCCAGCAGGTCACCGCGGGACCCTATGGGCGAGCAGTACTTC. It specifies CASRSPRDPMGEQYF.

The genes are TRBV29-1 and TRBJ1-1; no clear D. CDR1 and CDR2 from the germline V gene are SQVTM and ANQGSEA. The V gene lost 7 bases and the J gene lost 1 base, with 13 bases spanning the gap. This CDR3 is built from 13 residues. Written as DNA, the CDR3 is TGCAGCGCGTGGAGGGATCCGAACACTGAAGCTTTCTTT. It specifies CSAWRDPNTEAFF.

The chain links TRBV24-1 to TRBJ2-1; tentatively, D is TRBD2 (5 bases). Germline V CDR1 and CDR2: KGHDR, SFDVKD. V shed 4 bases and J shed 12 bases, with 12 bases lying between them. This CDR3 has 12 residues. The CDR3 loop reads CATSEGSGGQFF. The CDR3, as DNA: TGTGCCACCAGTGAGGGGAGCGGAGGGCAGTTCTTC.

The rearrangement links TRBV29-1 to TRBJ2-7; perhaps D is TRBD1 or TRBD2 (5 bases each). The germline V gene has CDR1 SQVTM and CDR2 ANQGSEA. V dropped 6 bases and J dropped 4 bases, with 16 bases sitting between them. CDR3 length: 13 amino acids. Here the CDR3 DNA reads TGCAGCGTCGCTCGGGACCTCACATACGAGCAGTACTTC. Residues: CSVARDLTYEQYF.

The chain couples TRBV14 to TRBJ2-2; D uncertain. Looked up from germline, CDR1 is SGHDN and CDR2 is FVKESK. The V gene lost 4 bases and the J gene lost 1 base, with 7 bases spanning the gap. This CDR3 has 14 amino acids. In DNA, the CDR3 is TGTGCCAGCAGCCGACGGTTGAACACCGGGGAGCTGTTTTTT. The encoded protein is CASSRRLNTGELFF.

The sample holds a few counts of this clonotype. This chain joins TRBV12-3 or TRBV12-4 and TRBJ2-7, with TRBD2 as a possible D gene (6 bases). Trimming removed 6 bases at V and 2 bases at J, with 14 bases between. CDR3 length: 14 residues. This CDR3 is CASSPGTVTYEQYF. The CDR3 nucleotides are TGTGCCAGCAGCCCCGGGACTGTTACCTACGAGCAGTACTTC.

This chain links TRBV20-1 with TRBJ2-7; TRBD1 matches 9 bases. V trimming: 5 bases; J trimming: 4 bases; junction bases outside the gene matches: 9. The CDR3 runs 14 residues. Germline V gives CDR1 DFQATT, CDR2 SNEGSKA (reference sequence). Here the CDR3 DNA reads TGCAGTGCTTTATCGGGACAGGGATCGTACGAGCAGTACTTC. It specifies CSALSGQGSYEQYF.